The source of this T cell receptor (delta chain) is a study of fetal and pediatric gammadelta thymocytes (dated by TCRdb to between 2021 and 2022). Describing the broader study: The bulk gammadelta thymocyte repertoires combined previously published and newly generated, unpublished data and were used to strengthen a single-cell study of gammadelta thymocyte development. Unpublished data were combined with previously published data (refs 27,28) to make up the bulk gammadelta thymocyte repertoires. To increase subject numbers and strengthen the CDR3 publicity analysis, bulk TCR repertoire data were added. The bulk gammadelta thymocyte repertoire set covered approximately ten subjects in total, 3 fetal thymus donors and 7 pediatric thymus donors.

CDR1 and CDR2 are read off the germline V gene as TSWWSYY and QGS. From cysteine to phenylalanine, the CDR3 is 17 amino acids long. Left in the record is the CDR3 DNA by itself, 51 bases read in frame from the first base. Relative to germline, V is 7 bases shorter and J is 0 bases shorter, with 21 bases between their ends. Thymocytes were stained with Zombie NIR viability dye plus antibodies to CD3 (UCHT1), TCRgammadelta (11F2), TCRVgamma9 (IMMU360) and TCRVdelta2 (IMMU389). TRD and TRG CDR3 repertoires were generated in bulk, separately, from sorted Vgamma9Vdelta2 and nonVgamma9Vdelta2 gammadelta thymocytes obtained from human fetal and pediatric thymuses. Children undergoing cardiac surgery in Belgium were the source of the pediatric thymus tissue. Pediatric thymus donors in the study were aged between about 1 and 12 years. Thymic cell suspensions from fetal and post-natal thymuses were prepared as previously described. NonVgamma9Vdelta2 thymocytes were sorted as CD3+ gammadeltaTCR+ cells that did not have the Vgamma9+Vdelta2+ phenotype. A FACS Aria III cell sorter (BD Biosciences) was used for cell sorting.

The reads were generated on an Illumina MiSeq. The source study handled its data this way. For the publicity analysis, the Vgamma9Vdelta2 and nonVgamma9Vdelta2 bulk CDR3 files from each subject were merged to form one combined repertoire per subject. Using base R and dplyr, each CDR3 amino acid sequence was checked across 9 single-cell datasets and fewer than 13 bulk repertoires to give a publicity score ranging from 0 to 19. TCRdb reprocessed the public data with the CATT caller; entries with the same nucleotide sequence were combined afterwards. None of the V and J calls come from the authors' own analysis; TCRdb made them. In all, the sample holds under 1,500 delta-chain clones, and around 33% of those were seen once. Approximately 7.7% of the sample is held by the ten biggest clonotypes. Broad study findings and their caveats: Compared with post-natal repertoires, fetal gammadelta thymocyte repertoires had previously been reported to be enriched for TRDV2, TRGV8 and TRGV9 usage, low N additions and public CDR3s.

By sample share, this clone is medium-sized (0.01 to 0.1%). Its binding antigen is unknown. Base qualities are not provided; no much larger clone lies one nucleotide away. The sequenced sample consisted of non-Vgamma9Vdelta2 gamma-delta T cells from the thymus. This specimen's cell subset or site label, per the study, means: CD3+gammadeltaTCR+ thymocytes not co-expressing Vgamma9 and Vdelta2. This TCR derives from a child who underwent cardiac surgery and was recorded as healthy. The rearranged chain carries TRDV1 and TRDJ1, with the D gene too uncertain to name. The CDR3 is CALVVKRRAPYTDKLIF. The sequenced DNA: TGTGCTCTTGTAGTCAAAAGGCGTGCCCCGTACACCGATAAACTCATCTTT.